A selection of T cell receptor beta chains follows, all from one sample in a study of T cells in Graves' hyperthyroidism and ophthalmopathy. TCRdb called the multiplex PCR reads again in MiXCR, with one record for every CDR3 protein. The table lists around 500,000 distinct CDR3 sequences, roughly 15% of them singletons. The source material was blood. These receptors all stem from a woman in her twenties or thirties with Graves' ophthalmopathy. CDR3s include the opening cysteine and the closing phenylalanine or tryptophan. The order of the fields is D gene, V gene, clone size, J gene, CDR3 protein, CDR3 DNA. A D gene is named only where the DNA matches it firmly. A row's size may be missing; if present it is once, few, many or a size class.

>.|TRBV28|many|TRBJ1-2
CASISGRGYGYTF
TGTGCCAGCATCTCAGGGCGCGGCTATGGCTACACCTTC
>TRBD2|TRBV18|many|TRBJ2-3
CASSSRLAGSTDTQYF
TGTGCCAGCTCATCTCGACTAGCGGGTAGCACAGATACGCAGTATTTT
>TRBD1|TRBV3-1|few|TRBJ2-7
CASSPLWGQGFEQYF
TGTGCCAGCAGCCCATTATGGGGACAGGGCTTCGAGCAGTACTTC
>.|TRBV20-1|few|TRBJ2-1
CSARGPGRYYNEQFF
TGCAGTGCTAGAGGTCCGGGACGCTACTACAATGAGCAGTTCTTC
>TRBD2|TRBV11-2|many|TRBJ2-3
CASSELAGAADTQYF
TGTGCCAGCAGCGAACTAGCGGGAGCCGCAGATACGCAGTATTTT
>.|TRBV20-1|many|TRBJ2-3
CSARDPGGGTSTDTQYF
TGCAGTGCTAGAGACCCCGGAGGCGGGACTAGCACAGATACGCAGTATTTT
>TRBD2|TRBV6-1|.|TRBJ2-2
CASKRLAGGPTGELFF
TGTGCCAGCAAACGCCTAGCGGGAGGGCCCACCGGGGAGCTGTTTTTT
>TRBD1|TRBV6-5|.|TRBJ2-7
CASKLTGAIPYEQYF
TGTGCCAGCAAGTTGACAGGGGCCATCCCTTACGAGCAGTACTTC
>.|TRBV28|.|TRBJ1-6
CASSLEGRGYSPLHF
TGTGCCAGCAGTTTAGAGGGCAGGGGTTATTCACCCCTCCACTTT
>.|TRBV10-1|many|TRBJ2-2
CASSAHSGYTGELFF
TGCGCCAGCAGTGCCCATAGCGGATATACCGGGGAGCTGTTTTTT
>TRBD1|TRBV18|many|TRBJ1-2
CASSPDRAFGYTF
TGTGCCAGCTCACCCGACAGGGCGTTTGGCTACACCTTC
>TRBD2|TRBV2|many|TRBJ2-1
CASSETGGSYNEQFF
TGTGCCAGCAGTGAGACGGGAGGGTCCTACAATGAGCAGTTCTTC